These 19 T cell receptor beta chains were all obtained from the same sample, sequenced in a study of T cell responses to AZD1222 COVID-19 vaccine. Method: immunoSEQ multiplex PCR; TCRdb's copy keeps in-frame clones and lacks some. The top ten hold less than 4% of the sample, which has 95,000 or so clones, around nine tenths seen once. The sample in question was peripheral blood, obtained on day 0 of AZD1222 vaccination. Every receptor here comes from an adult in good health.

V is TRBV3-1 (or the pseudogene TRBV3-2) and J is TRBJ2-3, with D unclear. The CDR3 extends over 16 amino acids. CDR1 is LGHDT, CDR2 YNNKEL, per germline (reference sequence). The V gene lost 4 bases and the J gene lost 2 bases, with 16 bases spanning the gap. This CDR3 reads CASSLLRLGFTDTQYF. CDR3 DNA sequence: TGTGCCAGCAGCCTTCTCAGGTTAGGATTCACAGATACGCAGTATTTT.

V gene TRBV7-3 combines with J gene TRBJ2-2, with D tentatively TRBD2 (5 bases). V was clipped by 3 bases and J by 1 base, with 18 bases between them. CDR1 and CDR2 from the germline V gene are SGHTA and FQGTGA. The CDR3 sequence is 18 residues long. The CDR3 region is CASSLHAPGELNTGELFF. DNA for the CDR3: TGTGCCAGCAGCTTGCATGCCCCCGGGGAGCTGAACACCGGGGAGCTGTTTTTT. Supplemented by reference TRBV7-3 and TRBJ2-2, the full variable domain reads GAGVSQTPSNKVTEKGKYVELRCDPISGHTALYWYRQSLGQGPEFLIYFQGTGAADDSGLPNDRFFAVRPEGSVSTLKIQRTERGDSAVYLCASSLHAPGELNTGELFFGEGSRLTVL.

In its sample, this clone was seen a few times. The genes are TRBV4-3 and TRBJ1-4; D might be TRBD1 (6 bases). From germline, CDR1 is LGHNA and CDR2 YSLEER. V lost 0 bases to trimming and J lost 10 bases, with 15 bases between them. This CDR3 contains 15 residues. In nucleotides, the CDR3 is TGCGCCAGCAGCCAAGAGGGGAACGGAGGGGGAAAACTGTTTTTT. Its protein product is CASSQEGNGGGKLFF.

The genes are TRBV15 and TRBJ1-5; D is unresolved. This CDR3 contains 12 residues. Trimming stripped 0 bases from V and 7 bases from J, with 4 bases between. The germline CDR1 and CDR2 sequences are LNHNV and YYDKDF (reference sequence). The DNA for the CDR3 is TGTGCCACCAGCAGAGATGGGCAGCCCCAGCATTTT. It translates to CATSRDGQPQHF.

V and J are TRBV5-5 and TRBJ2-3, with D possibly matching TRBD2 (5 bases). Germline loops: CDR1 SGHKS, CDR2 YYEKEE (reference sequence). The CDR3 has 18 amino acids. Trimming shortened V by 0 bases and J by 0 bases, and 17 bases separated the two germline ends. CDR3 sequence: CASSLATATSLSTDTQYF. CDR3 DNA sequence: TGTGCCAGCAGCTTGGCGACGGCAACTAGTTTGAGCACAGATACGCAGTATTTT.

The DNA for the CDR3 is TGTGCCAGCAGCTTAGCGTTGGGGGGCAATCAGCCCCAGCATTTT. It specifies CASSLALGGNQPQHF. The chain recombines TRBV7-9 with TRBJ1-5; D may be TRBD1 (5 bases). This CDR3 contains 15 residues. CDR1 and CDR2 (germline): SEHNR, FQNEAQ (reference sequence). V was cut by 0 bases and J by 2 bases, with 8 bases left in between.

The gene calls are TRBV19 and TRBJ1-2, with unresolved D. V was shortened by 3 bases and J by 0 bases, with 11 bases between the two germline ends. The CDR3 has 15 residues. The germline V gene has CDR1 LNHDA and CDR2 SQIVND (reference sequence). The chain's CDR3 is CASSMAGGANYGYTF. In DNA, the CDR3 is TGTGCCAGTAGTATGGCGGGTGGAGCTAACTATGGCTACACCTTC.

This chain connects TRBV14 to TRBJ2-1, with 13 nucleotides matching TRBD2. Germline CDR1 is SGHDN and CDR2 is FVKESK. The CDR3 covers 17 residues. The V segment lost 3 bases and the J segment 4 bases; nucleotides outside the gene matches: 6. This CDR3 reads CASSQPGLAGPYNEQFF. CDR3 nucleotide sequence: TGTGCCAGCAGCCAGCCGGGACTAGCGGGGCCTTACAATGAGCAGTTCTTC.

This sequence joins TRBV7-2 and TRBJ1-2; a possible D gene is TRBD1 (5 bases). The CDR3 contains 16 residues. CDR1 is SGHTA, CDR2 FQGNSA, per germline. Trimming pared 2 bases from V and 4 bases from J, leaving 17 bases between. The CDR3, as DNA: TGTGCCAGCAGCTTACCCGGGGCCGCCTTCTCCTATGGCTACACCTTC. Protein sequence: CASSLPGAAFSYGYTF.

The genes are TRBV5-1 and TRBJ2-2; weak D call: TRBD2 (7 bases). Germline CDR1 reads SGHRS; CDR2 reads YFSETQ. The V end was cut by 6 bases, the J end by 4 bases, with 13 bases between. The CDR3 runs to 14 residues. The CDR3 bases are TGCGCCAGCAAGGGAGGGGGACCCACCGGGGAGCTGTTTTTT. Protein sequence: CASKGGGPTGELFF.

This clone showed up just a few times. The V and J genes are TRBV12-3 or TRBV12-4 and TRBJ1-2; D is ambiguous. This CDR3 is built from 12 residues. The germline V and J ends were trimmed by 3 bases and 5 bases, with 7 bases remaining between them. CDR3 residues: CASSLRQYGYTF. The DNA of the CDR3 is TGTGCCAGCAGTTTGAGGCAGTATGGCTACACCTTC.

This clone came up once. The chain couples TRBV27 to TRBJ1-3; 8 bases are shared with TRBD1. Germline V gene sequence: CDR1 MNHEY, CDR2 SMNVEV (reference sequence). The CDR3 runs to 15 residues. The V segment lost 6 bases and the J segment 7 bases; nucleotides outside the gene matches: 11. CDR3 coding DNA: TGTGCCAGCAGACCCGACAGGGGTGATCTGAACACCATATATTTT. The encoded protein is CASRPDRGDLNTIYF.

The chain couples TRBV5-1 to TRBJ1-1, with no clear D. This CDR3 comprises 14 residues. V was trimmed by 0 bases and J by 1 base, leaving 7 bases between them. In germline, CDR1 is SGHRS, CDR2 YFSETQ. CDR3 in amino acids: CASSLEASNTEAFF. Here the CDR3 DNA reads TGCGCCAGCAGCTTGGAGGCGTCGAACACTGAAGCTTTCTTT.

The CDR3 reads CSVDGGMNTEAFF. The CDR3 bases are TGCAGCGTTGACGGGGGAATGAACACTGAAGCTTTCTTT. The rearrangement joins TRBV29-1 to TRBJ1-1, with a possible D match to TRBD1 (5 bases). CDR1 SQVTM and CDR2 ANQGSEA come from the germline V gene. This CDR3 comprises 13 residues. V shed 3 bases and J shed 0 bases, with 8 bases lying between them.

The chain uses TRBV5-1 and TRBJ1-2; D gene unclear. V was clipped by 0 bases and J by 4 bases, with 13 bases between them. The CDR3 sequence is 15 residues long. CDR1 and CDR2 from the germline V gene are SGHRS and YFSETQ. The CDR3 loop reads CASSLDPQNVYGYTF. Written as DNA, the CDR3 is TGCGCCAGCAGCTTGGACCCCCAGAACGTCTATGGCTACACCTTC.

The chain is built from TRBV18 and TRBJ1-5, with TRBD1 as a possible D gene (6 bases). V was cut by 3 bases and J by 5 bases, with 17 bases left in between. The CDR3 is made up of 16 amino acids. The germline gives CDR1 KGHSH, CDR2 LQKENI. The CDR3 sequence: CASSPFNGAGDQPQHF. CDR3 sequence (DNA): TGTGCCAGCTCACCCTTTAATGGTGCAGGGGATCAGCCCCAGCATTTT. The whole variable domain, filled in from reference TRBV18 and TRBJ1-5, reads NAGVMQNPRHLVRRRGQEARLRCSPMKGHSHVYWYRQLPEEGLKFMVYLQKENIIDESGMPKERFSAEFPKEGPSILRIQQVVRGDSAAYFCASSPFNGAGDQPQHFGDGTRLSIL.

To note about this clone: At the DNA level, this CDR3 is encoded by other sequences in the same sample as well. The genes are TRBV9 and TRBJ1-1, with a possible D match to TRBD1 (6 bases). CDR1 is SGDLS and CDR2 is YYNGEE in the germline V gene. Trimming shortened V by 0 bases and J by 5 bases, and 11 bases separated the two germline ends. This CDR3 is built from 14 residues. The CDR3 reads CASSVARGGTEAFF. CDR3 coding DNA: TGTGCCAGCAGCGTAGCCAGGGGTGGGACTGAAGCTTTCTTT.

CDR3 amino acids: CATGPHNQPQHF. Written as DNA, the CDR3 is TGTGCCACCGGGCCCCACAATCAGCCCCAGCATTTT. V gene TRBV19 combines with J gene TRBJ1-5, with D unresolved. Germline assignment: CDR1 LNHDA and CDR2 SQIVND (reference sequence). V was shortened by 10 bases and J by 3 bases, with 10 bases between the two germline ends. The CDR3 totals 12 residues.

This clone is a singleton in its sample. The chain links TRBV19 to TRBJ1-4; D gene unclear. Trimming took 5 bases from V and 7 from J, leaving 11 bases between them. Germline V gives CDR1 LNHDA, CDR2 SQIVND (reference sequence). This CDR3 has 13 residues. The CDR3 here is CASSAGWFEKLFF. The CDR3 bases are TGTGCCAGTAGTGCGGGTTGGTTTGAAAAACTGTTTTTT.